The T cell receptor (beta chain) under discussion was sequenced for a study of beta chain features in type 1 diabetes. Turning to the study itself: Similarity in age, gender and cell yields was seen between patients and healthy donors. There were approximately 100,000,000 sorted cells examined across all samples.

Concerning this clone: Its antigen is still unknown.

The purity of all sorted populations exceeded 98%. Study results and limitations: Shortening of TCRB CDR3s, moderate but significant, appeared in all four CD4+ subsets of Type 1 diabetes patients. Cells with high TCR expression could be over-represented by cDNA sequencing.

The CDR3 runs 15 residues. Trimming removed 2 bases from V and 1 base from J, with 12 bases in between. Germline V gene sequence: CDR1 MNHNS, CDR2 SASEGT. Expressed TCRB transcripts were sequenced after all isolated RNA was converted to cDNA. Measured with immunoSEQ multiplex PCR; TCRdb has only the in-frame clones, and not every one. The sample consists of 600,000 to 700,000 clones, around 12% of them appearing once. The chain joins TRBV6-1 to TRBJ2-7, with TRBD2 as a possible D gene (5 bases). This clonotype originated in a man aged 30-40 years with type 1 diabetes. Source material: naive CD4+ T cells from blood. The CDR3 bases are TGTGCCAGCAGTGAACAACGAAGGGAGTCCTACGAGCAGTACTTC. Its protein is CASSEQRRESYEQYF.